These 29 T cell receptor beta chains share one sample of origin, sequenced in a study of cytomegalovirus exposure and HLA in healthy donors (dated by TCRdb to 2017 to 2019). Library preparation was by the immunoSEQ multiplex PCR assay. For the multiplex PCR, a mixture combining 60 forward primers for TCR Vbeta segments and 13 reverse primers for TCR Jbeta segments was used. TCRdb holds this immuneACCESS table with in-frame rearrangements only. Some clones are missing; in checked studies, unresolved V genes explain under half, and the rest has no known cause. The sample table lists roughly 230,000 clones, 80% to 90% of them with a count of one. The leading ten clones occupy around 0.23% of the sample. The sample taken for sequencing was PBMCs. The source of these receptors is a girl aged 2 to 10 in good health and CMV-seronegative.

This chain uses TRBV6-5 with TRBJ1-3; the match to TRBD1 covers 9 bases. V lost 6 bases to trimming and J lost 4 bases; unmatched junction nucleotides: 7. The CDR3 runs 15 residues. The germline V gene has CDR1 MNHEY and CDR2 SVGAGI. The CDR3 DNA sequence: TGTGCCAGCAGCTCGGGACAGGGCGGAGGAAACACCATATATTTT. Amino acids: CASSSGQGGGNTIYF.

This rearrangement joins TRBV6-5 to TRBJ2-3, with 8 nucleotides matching TRBD2. This CDR3 has 14 residues. The junction had 5 bases not matched to a gene; V was cut back by 7 bases and J by 2 bases. Germline CDR1 and CDR2: MNHEY and SVGAGI. CDR3 protein: CASKGGRYTDTQYF. The CDR3 bases are TGTGCCAGCAAGGGCGGGAGGTACACAGATACGCAGTATTTT.

The rearrangement joins TRBV21-1 to TRBJ2-7; the table's TRBD2 call for D was not verified on the DNA. TRBV21-1 is designated a pseudogene. The CDR3 runs 23 residues. In DNA form, the CDR3 reads TGTGCCAGCAGCAAAGGAAAAGGGGGCTGGGAGACTAGCGGGAGGGCCCCAACCTACGAGCAGTACTTC. This translates into CASSKGKGGWETSGRAPTYEQYF.

The DNA of the CDR3 is TGCGCCAGCAGTGACTCGGTATTGAAGTTCTTC. It translates to CASSDSVLKFF. The chain is built from TRBV10-1 and TRBJ2-1; D is ambiguous. Germline CDR1 reads WNHNN; CDR2 reads SYGVQD (reference sequence). This CDR3 spans 11 amino acids. Trimming shortened V by 3 bases and J by 14 bases, and 11 bases separated the two germline ends.

Worth noting for this clone: Other DNA variants within this sample encode the same CDR3. The chain employs TRBV9 and TRBJ2-3; D might be TRBD1 (7 bases). Germline-derived CDR1 and CDR2 are SGDLS and YYNGEE. CDR3 length: 15 residues. The ends were cut back, 0 bases at V and 3 bases at J, with 11 bases in the middle. The CDR3 nucleotides read TGTGCCAGCAGCGTAGGGCCAGGGGGGACAGATACGCAGTATTTT. Translation: CASSVGPGGTDTQYF.

This chain links TRBV9 with TRBJ2-5; TRBD1 aligns across 8 bases. This CDR3 comprises 14 residues. V shed 2 bases, J shed 5 bases, and the junction held 5 bases outside the gene matches. CDR1 is SGDLS, CDR2 YYNGEE, per germline. The CDR3 spells CASSVRQGRETQYF. CDR3 bases: TGTGCCAGCAGCGTCCGACAGGGGCGGGAGACCCAGTACTTC.

The chain joins TRBV5-1 to TRBJ2-7; TRBD1 agrees at 7 bases. The CDR3 totals 13 residues. The trim removed 5 bases at V and 1 base at J, leaving 3 bases unmatched. Germline V lookup: CDR1 SGHRS, CDR2 YFSETQ. The CDR3 DNA follows: TGCGCCAGCAGGGACAGGAGGTCCTACGAGCAGTACTTC. Amino acid sequence: CASRDRRSYEQYF. Full variable domain (rest looked up from reference TRBV5-1 and TRBJ2-7): KAGVTQTPRYLIKTRGQQVTLSCSPISGHRSVSWYQQTPGQGLQFLFEYFSETQRNKGNFPGRFSGRQFSNSRSEMNVSTLELGDSALYLCASRDRRSYEQYFGPGTRLTVT.

This clone was detected a few times. The genes are TRBV6-4 and TRBJ1-6; D is ambiguous. V was trimmed by 3 bases and J by 6 bases, leaving 9 bases between them. CDR3 length: 14 residues. From germline, CDR1 is MRHNA and CDR2 SNTAGT. This CDR3 is CASSEFSGNSPLHF. The CDR3, as DNA: TGTGCCAGCAGTGAATTTAGTGGTAATTCACCCCTCCACTTT.

This clone was counted a single time. V and J are TRBV12-5 and TRBJ1-4; 7 bases align to TRBD1. From germline, CDR1 is LGHNT and CDR2 FRNRAP. V gave up 6 bases and J gave up 10 bases; unmatched junction bases: 8. The CDR3 is 13 residues long. The CDR3 region has the DNA TGTGCTAGTGGCATGACAGGGTTTGGAAAACTGTTTTTT. It translates to CASGMTGFGKLFF.

The chain carries TRBV7-9 and TRBJ2-1, with D uncertain. V was shortened by 0 bases and J by 5 bases, with 8 bases between the two germline ends. Germline loops: CDR1 SEHNR, CDR2 FQNEAQ (reference sequence). The CDR3 spans 14 residues. CDR3: CASSLAGGHNEQFF. CDR3 nucleotide sequence: TGTGCCAGCAGCTTAGCCGGCGGCCACAATGAGCAGTTCTTC.

The chain recombines TRBV2 with TRBJ2-7; D possibly corresponds to TRBD1 (5 bases). CDR1 and CDR2 (germline): SNHLY, FYNNEI. Trimming left V 6 bases short and J 7 bases short, with 10 bases between. This CDR3 comprises 11 residues. This chain's CDR3 is CASSAGIEQYF. The CDR3 DNA sequence: TGTGCCAGCAGCGCAGGGATAGAGCAGTACTTC.

The V call is TRBV25-1, the J call TRBJ2-1; D remains unclear. CDR1 MGHDK and CDR2 SYGVNS come from the germline V gene. Trimming removed 2 bases from V and 8 bases from J, with 16 bases in between. CDR3 length: 15 amino acids. CDR3 DNA sequence: TGTGCCAGCAGTGAACCTGGTTCGGGTGCGGATGAGCAGTTCTTC. Its translation is CASSEPGSGADEQFF.

The chain is built from TRBV29-1 and TRBJ2-7, with D perhaps matching TRBD1 (6 bases). The CDR3 runs 12 residues. Trimming left V 5 bases short and J 1 base short, with 9 bases between. Germline CDR1 is SQVTM and CDR2 is ANQGSEA. The CDR3 reads CSVKDSSYEQYF. CDR3 nucleotide sequence: TGCAGCGTTAAGGACAGTTCCTACGAGCAGTACTTC.

The J gene is TRBJ2-3, the V gene TRBV5-1; D is unresolved. V lost 3 bases and J lost 2, with 13 bases in between. The germline V gene has CDR1 SGHRS and CDR2 YFSETQ. The CDR3 loop spans 15 amino acids. CDR3 loop: CASSSTIIFTDTQYF. The CDR3 nucleotides are TGCGCCAGCAGCTCTACCATCATCTTCACAGATACGCAGTATTTT.

This chain connects TRBV11-2 to TRBJ2-5; 8 nucleotides align to TRBD2. Germline V gives CDR1 SGHAT, CDR2 FQNNGV. This CDR3 region has 14 residues. V shed 5 bases and J 4 bases; nucleotides not matched to a gene: 6. In DNA, the CDR3 is TGTGCCAGCAGCCCCTTGAGCGGGAGAGAGACCCAGTACTTC. Translation: CASSPLSGRETQYF.

The J gene is TRBJ1-2, the V gene TRBV6-5; maybe TRBD1 (5 bases). Trimming removed 5 bases from V and 1 base from J, with 8 bases in between. Germline loops: CDR1 MNHEY, CDR2 SVGAGI. The CDR3 covers 13 residues. The CDR3: CASSPDINYGYTF. The CDR3 nucleotides are TGTGCCAGCAGTCCGGACATTAACTATGGCTACACCTTC.

The V and J genes are TRBV30 and TRBJ2-7, with D possibly being TRBD2 (6 bases). In germline, CDR1 is GTSNPN, CDR2 SVGIG (reference sequence). The CDR3 runs to 15 residues. The V end was cut by 4 bases, the J end by 7 bases, with 23 bases between. The CDR3 protein is CAWIRGLPPLGEQYF. For the CDR3, the DNA is TGTGCCTGGATCCGGGGACTCCCACCCTTAGGGGAGCAGTACTTC.

The gene calls are TRBV27 and TRBJ1-1, with 8 bases that match TRBD1. Germline V gene lookup returns CDR1 MNHEY and CDR2 SMNVEV (reference sequence). The CDR3 contains 13 residues. The V segment lost 0 bases and the J segment 11 bases; nucleotides outside the gene matches: 5. The CDR3 bases are TGTGCCAGCAGTTTATCGCCTGACAGGGGTGCTTTCTTT. Its translation: CASSLSPDRGAFF.

This sequence joins TRBV6-6 and TRBJ1-1, with D perhaps matching TRBD1 (6 bases). The V end was cut by 2 bases, the J end by 0 bases, with 7 bases between. CDR1 is MNHNY, CDR2 SVGAGI, per germline (reference sequence). This CDR3 region has 14 residues. The CDR3 region has the DNA TGTGCCAGCAGTTACGACAGGCTGAACACTGAAGCTTTCTTT. Translated, it gives CASSYDRLNTEAFF.

The chain employs TRBV7-2 and TRBJ1-1; D gene unclear. Germline CDR1 is SGHTA and CDR2 is FQGNSA. The CDR3 totals 17 residues. The V and J ends lost 2 bases and 0 bases respectively, with 16 bases between them. The CDR3 DNA reads TGTGCCAGCAGCTTATTCGCAATCCTCAGCGTGAACACTGAAGCTTTCTTT. This gives the protein CASSLFAILSVNTEAFF. Using reference TRBV7-2 and TRBJ1-1 for the parts outside the CDR3, the full variable domain is GAGVSQSPSNKVTEKGKDVELRCDPISGHTALYWYRQSLGQGLEFLIYFQGNSAPDKSGLPSDRFSAERTGGSVSTLTIQRTQQEDSAVYLCASSLFAILSVNTEAFFGQGTRLTVV.

The chain employs TRBV4-2 and TRBJ2-5; 12 bases are a match to TRBD2. V lost 0 bases to trimming and J lost 4 bases; unmatched junction nucleotides: 12. Germline CDR1 and CDR2: LGHNA and YNFKEQ. This CDR3 region has 19 residues. In DNA, the CDR3 is TGTGCCAGCAGCCAAGATTTGGCTAGCGGGGGGGCCTGGGTAGAGACCCAGTACTTC. It translates to CASSQDLASGGAWVETQYF.

V and J are TRBV7-9 and TRBJ2-5, with 13 bases lining up with TRBD2. Germline trimming cut 4 bases from V and 4 bases from J; bases unmatched to any gene: 9. Germline V gives CDR1 SEHNR, CDR2 FQNEAQ (reference sequence). CDR3 length equals 17 residues. The CDR3 spells CASSSGTSGIVGETQYF. As DNA, the CDR3 is TGTGCCAGCAGCTCCGGGACTAGCGGGATAGTAGGAGAGACCCAGTACTTC.

CDR3 amino acids: CAIRADSREQYF. The CDR3 nucleotides are TGTGCCATCAGAGCCGACAGTCGCGAGCAGTACTTC. This chain connects TRBV10-3 to TRBJ2-7, with D perhaps TRBD1 (5 bases). The germline V gene encodes CDR1 ENHRY and CDR2 SYGVKD. V was pared by 6 bases and J by 6 bases, with 12 bases between. CDR3 size: 12 residues.

The CDR3 loop is CASSGGGANEQFF. The DNA of the CDR3 is TGCGCCAGCAGCGGCGGGGGGGCCAATGAGCAGTTCTTC. The rearrangement joins TRBV5-1 to TRBJ2-1; 9 bases fit TRBD2. The junction had 2 bases not matched to a gene; V was cut back by 4 bases and J by 6 bases. The CDR3 consists of 13 residues. Germline V lookup: CDR1 SGHRS, CDR2 YFSETQ.

The rearrangement uses TRBV6-1 and TRBJ2-7, with 9 bases fitting TRBD2. The CDR3 loop spans 14 amino acids. Germline V gives CDR1 MNHNS, CDR2 SASEGT. With V trimmed by 2 bases and J by 2 bases, 1 base remained unmatched. The CDR3 here is CASSERGRAYEQYF. CDR3 nucleotides: TGTGCCAGCAGTGAACGCGGGAGGGCCTACGAGCAGTACTTC.

The CDR3 here is CASSRTGNHGYTF. CDR3 in DNA: TGTGCCAGTAGCCGAACAGGGAACCATGGCTACACCTTC. The chain recombines TRBV19 with TRBJ1-2; a weak D match, TRBD1 (6 bases). The germline V gene has CDR1 LNHDA and CDR2 SQIVND (reference sequence). This CDR3 contains 13 residues. The ends were cut back, 6 bases at V and 6 bases at J, with 14 bases in the middle. Looking up the rest from reference TRBV19 and TRBJ1-2 gives the full variable domain: DGGITQSPKYLFRKEGQNVTLSCEQNLNHDAMYWYRQDPGQGLRLIYYSQIVNDFQKGDIAEGYSVSREKKESFPLTVTSAQKNPTAFYLCASSRTGNHGYTFGSGTRLTVV.

The gene calls are TRBV7-6 and TRBJ2-5, with TRBD2 identical over 13 bases. The CDR3 totals 16 residues. The junction had 7 bases not matched to a gene; V was cut back by 5 bases and J by 4 bases. The germline gives CDR1 SGHVS, CDR2 FNYEAQ. CDR3 bases: TGTGCCAGCAGCGTACTAGCGGGAGGGCCTCGAGAGACCCAGTACTTC. Translation gives CASSVLAGGPRETQYF.

The J gene is TRBJ2-6, the V gene TRBV7-9, with D possibly TRBD1 on 5 matching bases. V was pared by 1 base and J by 0 bases, with 10 bases between. Per germline, CDR1 SEHNR and CDR2 FQNEAQ (reference sequence). The CDR3 covers 17 residues. This CDR3 reads CASSLGGLHSGANVLTF. The CDR3, as DNA: TGTGCCAGCAGCTTAGGGGGCCTTCACTCTGGGGCCAACGTCCTGACTTTC. The full variable domain, its missing parts supplied by reference TRBV7-9 and TRBJ2-6, is DTGVSQNPRHKITKRGQNVTFRCDPISEHNRLYWYRQTLGQGPEFLTYFQNEAQLEKSRLLSDRFSAERPKGSFSTLEIQRTEQGDSAMYLCASSLGGLHSGANVLTFGAGSRLTVL.

This rearrangement joins TRBV5-1 to TRBJ1-1; 10 bases match TRBD1. The CDR3 consists of 15 residues. V dropped 7 bases and J dropped 1; count of bases not matched to a gene: 7. Germline V gene lookup returns CDR1 SGHRS and CDR2 YFSETQ. The CDR3 DNA follows: TGCGCCAGCTGCGCGGGACAGGGGACGAACACTGAAGCTTTCTTT. This gives the protein CASCAGQGTNTEAFF.